This T cell receptor (beta chain) was obtained from a study of T cells in Graves' hyperthyroidism and ophthalmopathy. The CDR3 has 12 residues. V gave up 4 bases and J gave up 3 bases, with 6 bases separating them. Germline CDR1 is WSHSY and CDR2 is SAAADI. Many counts were recorded for this clonotype. Using RNA transcripts as the source, TCR beta CDR3 regions were amplified. The study used the HTBI primer set for a first-round RT-PCR of the TCR CDR3. From the multiplex PCR reads, TCRdb called clonotypes with MiXCR, one entry per CDR3 protein. Altogether under 300,000 distinct CDR3 sequences are present, 14% to 15% being singletons, with the ten largest covering approximately 12%.

The material sequenced was blood. The origin of this receptor is a woman aged 40-49 years with Graves' hyperthyroidism that later progressed to Graves' ophthalmopathy. The chain carries TRBV10-2 and TRBJ2-5; D unclear. The CDR3: CASSAAEETQYF. The CDR3 coding sequence is TGCGCCAGCAGTGCGGCAGAAGAGACCCAGTACTTC.